The text below deals with one T cell receptor beta chain. As yet, its antigen is unknown. The data derive from a study of response to subunit inactivated influenza vaccine. Overall study findings and caveats: Authors suggested that a seasonal influenza vaccination recruits few new T cells each time.

TCRdb analysed the RT-PCR reads with MiXCR anew, one entry per CDR3 protein. The top ten clones hold approximately 12% of a sample with approximately 480,000 distinct CDR3 sequences, approximately 11% of them seen once. V dropped 0 bases and J dropped 2 bases, with 8 bases sitting between them. The CDR3 consists of 14 residues. The sequenced sample was PBMCs from blood, obtained 35 to 45 days after vaccination. This receptor was obtained from a man aged 45-60 years who received an inactivated influenza vaccine. The chain uses TRBV12-3 or TRBV12-4 and TRBJ2-7; the D is unclear. The CDR3 spells CASSLARNTYEQYF. The CDR3, as DNA: TGTGCCAGCAGTTTAGCGCGCAATACCTACGAGCAGTACTTC.